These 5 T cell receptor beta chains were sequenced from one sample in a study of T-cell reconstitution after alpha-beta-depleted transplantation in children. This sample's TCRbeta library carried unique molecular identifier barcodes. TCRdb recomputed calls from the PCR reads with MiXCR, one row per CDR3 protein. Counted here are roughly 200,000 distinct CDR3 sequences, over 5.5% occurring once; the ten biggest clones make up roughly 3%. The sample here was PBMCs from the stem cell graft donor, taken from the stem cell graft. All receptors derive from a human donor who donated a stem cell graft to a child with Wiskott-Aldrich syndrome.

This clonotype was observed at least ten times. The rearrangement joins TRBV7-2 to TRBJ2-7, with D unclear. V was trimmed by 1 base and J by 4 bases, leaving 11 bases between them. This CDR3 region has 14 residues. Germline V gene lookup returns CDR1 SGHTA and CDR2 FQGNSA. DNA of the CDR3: TGTGCCAGCAGCTTAGAAGGATTAGAGTACGAGCAGTACTTC. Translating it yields CASSLEGLEYEQYF. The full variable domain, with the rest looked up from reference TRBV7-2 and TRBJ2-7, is GAGVSQSPSNKVTEKGKDVELRCDPISGHTALYWYRQSLGQGLEFLIYFQGNSAPDKSGLPSDRFSAERTGGSVSTLTIQRTQQEDSAVYLCASSLEGLEYEQYFGPGTRLTVT.

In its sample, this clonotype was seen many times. The CDR3 region has the DNA TGTGCCAGCAGCCCCACAAGGATAGGCTCCTACGAGCAGTACTTC. This sequence encodes CASSPTRIGSYEQYF. This chain links TRBV7-9 with TRBJ2-7; D is undetermined. Trimming shortened V by 5 bases and J by 0 bases, and 14 bases separated the two germline ends. Germline CDR1 and CDR2: SEHNR and FQNEAQ (reference sequence). This CDR3 contains 15 residues.

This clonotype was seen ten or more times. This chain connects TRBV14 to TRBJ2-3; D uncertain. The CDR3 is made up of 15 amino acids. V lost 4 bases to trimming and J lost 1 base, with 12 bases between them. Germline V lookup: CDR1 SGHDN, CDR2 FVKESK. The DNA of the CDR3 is TGTGCCAGCAGCCCCCTGTTAGGAGGCACAGATACGCAGTATTTT. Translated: CASSPLLGGTDTQYF. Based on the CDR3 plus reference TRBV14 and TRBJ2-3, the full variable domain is EAGVTQFPSHSVIEKGQTVTLRCDPISGHDNLYWYRRVMGKEIKFLLHFVKESKQDESGMPNNRFLAERTGGTYSTLKVQPAELEDSGVYFCASSPLLGGTDTQYFGPGTRLTVL.

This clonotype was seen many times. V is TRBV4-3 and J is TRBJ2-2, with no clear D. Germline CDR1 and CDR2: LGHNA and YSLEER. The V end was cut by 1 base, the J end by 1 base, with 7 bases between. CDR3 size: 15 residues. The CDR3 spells CASSQAGRNTGELFF. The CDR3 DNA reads TGCGCCAGCAGCCAAGCCGGAAGGAACACCGGGGAGCTGTTTTTT.

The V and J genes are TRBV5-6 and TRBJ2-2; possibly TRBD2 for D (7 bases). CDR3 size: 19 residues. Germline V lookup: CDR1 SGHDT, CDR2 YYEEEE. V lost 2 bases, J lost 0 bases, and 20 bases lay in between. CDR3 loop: CASSFGGRGSGTNTGELFF. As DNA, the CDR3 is TGTGCCAGCAGCTTCGGGGGGCGCGGGAGCGGGACGAACACCGGGGAGCTGTTTTTT. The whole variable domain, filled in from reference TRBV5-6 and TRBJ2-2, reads DAGVTQSPTHLIKTRGQQVTLRCSPKSGHDTVSWYQQALGQGPQFIFQYYEEEERQRGNFPDRFSGHQFPNYSSELNVNALLLGDSALYLCASSFGGRGSGTNTGELFFGEGSRLTVL.